Listed below are T cell receptor beta chains from one sample, sequenced in a study of T-cell memory formation after mild COVID-19. TCRdb re-analysed the 5' RACE reads in MiXCR, keeping a single row per CDR3 protein. This table has about 440,000 distinct CDR3 sequences, 20% appearing once. The sequenced material came from PBMCs or a T cell subset sorted from them (not recorded which). The receptors stem from an adult woman who had mild COVID-19 (a few samples of this study predate the infection). Cell type and time point are not known. Each CDR3 is given with its conserved first and last residue.

>TRBV2|TRBJ2-5
CAQSPHTETQYF
>TRBV29-1|TRBJ2-1
CSVSSLDEGDEQFF
>TRBV6-6|TRBJ2-3
CASRPRLGETDTQYF
>TRBV24-1|TRBJ2-3
CATSDPGTFRGPDTQYF
>TRBV3-1|TRBJ1-2
CASSQGNWGPYGYTF
>TRBV9|TRBJ2-1
CASSVGRGLAFDEQFF
>TRBV10-3|TRBJ2-1
CAISGRDRGYNEQFF
>TRBV7-2|TRBJ1-1
CASSFTGTTNTEAFF
>TRBV24-1|TRBJ1-5
CATSGLTDSNQPQHF
>TRBV9|TRBJ2-2
CASTAGDTGELFF
>TRBV6-5|TRBJ2-1
CASSISGSEPYNEQFF
>TRBV5-1|TRBJ2-7
CASSKEASSSYEQYF
>TRBV6-1|TRBJ1-2
CASSELSGPAGYSYGYTF
>TRBV12-3/TRBV12-4|TRBJ1-2
CASGARGQGNGYTF
>TRBV12-3/TRBV12-4|TRBJ2-7
CASSLQGLSSYEQYF
>TRBV18|TRBJ2-2
CASSPPRLAGDTGELFF
>TRBV11-2|TRBJ2-7
CASSLLVGQGAYEQYF
>TRBV9|TRBJ2-3
CASSSGIASTDTQYF
>TRBV7-9|TRBJ2-7
CASSSSGGYEQYF
>TRBV29-1|TRBJ2-7
CSVGLGTYEQYF
>TRBV12-3/TRBV12-4|TRBJ2-5
CASISVGLAGEETQYF